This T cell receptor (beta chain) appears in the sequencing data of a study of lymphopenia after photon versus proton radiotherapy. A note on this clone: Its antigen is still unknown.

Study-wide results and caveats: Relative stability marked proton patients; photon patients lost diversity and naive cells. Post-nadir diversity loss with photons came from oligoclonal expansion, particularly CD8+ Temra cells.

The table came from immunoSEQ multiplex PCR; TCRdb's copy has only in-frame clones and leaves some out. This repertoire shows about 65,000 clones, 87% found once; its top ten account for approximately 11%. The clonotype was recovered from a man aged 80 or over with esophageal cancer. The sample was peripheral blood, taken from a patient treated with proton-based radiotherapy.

The CDR3 loop is CASSYVLTGVAEQYF. The DNA for the CDR3 is TGTGCCAGCAGTTACGTTTTGACAGGGGTGGCCGAGCAGTACTTC. V usage is TRBV6-5 and J usage is TRBJ2-7; 8 bases align to TRBD1. V shed 2 bases, J shed 6 bases, and the junction held 9 bases outside the gene matches. This CDR3 contains 15 residues. The germline V gene encodes CDR1 MNHEY and CDR2 SVGAGI.